This entry lists 8 T cell receptor beta chains sequenced from one sample in a study of shared clonotypes between healthy human individuals. The method was immunoSEQ multiplex PCR; TCRdb's version includes in-frame clones alone and lacks a portion of them. This sample has more than 2 million clones, with approximately 95% found just once. Input material: naive CD4+ T cells sorted from blood. Subset given: CD45RA+ positively selected. These receptors originate from a man aged 18 to 30 in good health.

On this clone: This sample also contains other DNA sequences that code for the same CDR3. The chain is built from TRBV18 and TRBJ2-7, with D maybe TRBD2 (5 bases). Between the trimmed V and J ends, which lost 2 bases and 4 bases, there was a span of 12 bases. The CDR3 runs to 14 residues. Germline CDR1 reads KGHSH; CDR2 reads LQKENI. The CDR3 here is CASSPGTGSYEQYF. The DNA of the CDR3 is TGTGCCAGCTCACCAGGCACGGGGAGTTACGAGCAGTACTTC.

On this clone: Germline is not matched at one junction end, which may reflect a read error. This same CDR3 is encoded by further DNA sequences in the sample. The CDR3 region has the DNA TGTGCCAGCAGCCTAGCTTCACAGGTGAACACTGAAGCTTTCTTT. Translating it yields CASSLASQVNTEAFF. J is TRBJ1-1 and V is TRBV7-2; the D gene is possibly TRBD1 (5 bases). The CDR3 is 15 residues long. Germline CDR1 reads SGHTA; CDR2 reads FQGNSA.

The chain links TRBV6-5 to TRBJ2-2; D is unresolved. CDR3 size: 14 residues. Trimming pared 6 bases from V and 3 bases from J, leaving 11 bases between. CDR1 is MNHEY and CDR2 is SVGAGI in the germline V gene. The CDR3 DNA sequence: TGTGCCAGCAGGACGGGCCAATACACCGGGGAGCTGTTTTTT. It codes for CASRTGQYTGELFF.

V gene TRBV25-1 combines with J gene TRBJ2-6, with 8 bases aligning to TRBD1. With 2 bases clipped from V and 0 bases from J, the junction kept 3 bases outside the gene matches. The CDR3 is 17 amino acids. The germline V gene has CDR1 MGHDK and CDR2 SYGVNS. The CDR3 here is CASSEVTGGSGANVLTF. The CDR3 region has the DNA TGTGCCAGCAGTGAAGTAACAGGGGGCTCTGGGGCCAACGTCCTGACTTTC. Complete variable domain (other parts from reference TRBV25-1 and TRBJ2-6): EADIYQTPRYLVIGTGKKITLECSQTMGHDKMYWYQQDPGMELHLIHYSYGVNSTEKGDLSSESTVSRIRTEHFPLTLESARPSHTSQYLCASSEVTGGSGANVLTFGAGSRLTVL.

This clone was counted once. The sample holds other DNA sequences that translate to the same CDR3. J is TRBJ2-7 and V is TRBV5-1; 13 nucleotides align to TRBD2. The V gene end was trimmed by 4 bases and the J gene end by 3 bases; junction bases not matched to a gene: 4. The germline V gene encodes CDR1 SGHRS and CDR2 YFSETQ. The CDR3 sequence is 15 residues long. CDR3 DNA sequence: TGCGCCAGCAGCCCACGGACTAGCGGGAGCTACGAGCAGTACTTC. It specifies CASSPRTSGSYEQYF.

The genes are TRBV7-2 and TRBJ2-1, with D unclear. The ends were cut back, 5 bases at V and 3 bases at J, with 11 bases in the middle. Germline CDR1 SGHTA, CDR2 FQGNSA. This CDR3 spans 14 amino acids. In nucleotides, the CDR3 is TGTGCCAGCAGCCCGTACTACGACTACAATGAGCAGTTCTTC. This gives the protein CASSPYYDYNEQFF.

This chain uses TRBV2 with TRBJ2-1; 10 bases are a match to TRBD1. CDR3 length: 16 amino acids. Germline assignment: CDR1 SNHLY and CDR2 FYNNEI. The V segment lost 4 bases and the J segment 9 bases; nucleotides outside the gene matches: 12. The CDR3 sequence: CASSGQGALVRSEQFF. In nucleotides, the CDR3 is TGTGCCAGCAGTGGACAGGGGGCGCTTGTACGGAGTGAGCAGTTCTTC.

V is TRBV7-9 and J is TRBJ1-1; no clear D gene. Germline V CDR1 and CDR2: SEHNR, FQNEAQ (reference sequence). Trimming pared 2 bases from V and 1 base from J, leaving 8 bases between. This CDR3 spans 14 amino acids. DNA of the CDR3: TGTGCCAGCAGCTTACCTGCCTCGAACACTGAAGCTTTCTTT. This encodes CASSLPASNTEAFF.